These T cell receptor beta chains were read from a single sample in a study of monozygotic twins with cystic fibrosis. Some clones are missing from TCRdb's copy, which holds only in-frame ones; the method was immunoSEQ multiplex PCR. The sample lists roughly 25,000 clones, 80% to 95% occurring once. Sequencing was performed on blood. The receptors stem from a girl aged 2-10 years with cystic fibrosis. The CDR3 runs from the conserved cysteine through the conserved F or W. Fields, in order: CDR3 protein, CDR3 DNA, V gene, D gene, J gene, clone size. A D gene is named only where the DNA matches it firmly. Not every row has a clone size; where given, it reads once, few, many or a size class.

CDR3 protein: CSVEGSGRSGQFF; CDR3 DNA: TGCAGCGTTGAAGGGTCAGGGAGATCGGGCCAGTTCTTC; V gene: TRBV29-1; D gene: NA; J gene: TRBJ2-1; clone size: NA
CDR3 protein: CASISTGTGFYEQYF; CDR3 DNA: TGTGCCAGCATATCTACCGGGACAGGGTTCTACGAGCAGTACTTC; V gene: TRBV6-1; D gene: TRBD1; J gene: TRBJ2-7; clone size: NA
CDR3 protein: CASGLNEKLFF; CDR3 DNA: TGTGCCAGCGGACTTAATGAAAAACTGTTTTTT; V gene: TRBV6-5; D gene: NA; J gene: TRBJ1-4; clone size: NA
CDR3 protein: CASSLLAGGPDEQYF; CDR3 DNA: TGTGCCAGCAGTCTACTAGCGGGGGGGCCGGACGAGCAGTACTTC; V gene: TRBV7-2; D gene: TRBD2; J gene: TRBJ2-7; clone size: NA
CDR3 protein: CASTATSGESREQYF; CDR3 DNA: TGTGCCAGCACTGCCACTAGCGGGGAATCTAGGGAGCAGTACTTC; V gene: TRBV2; D gene: TRBD2; J gene: TRBJ2-7; clone size: NA
CDR3 protein: CASGTSQNSPLHF; CDR3 DNA: TGTGCCAGCGGTACATCTCAAAATTCACCCCTCCACTTT; V gene: TRBV10-3; D gene: NA; J gene: TRBJ1-6; clone size: NA
CDR3 protein: CASSFRQIDEAFF; CDR3 DNA: TGCGCCAGCAGCTTTAGGCAGATAGATGAAGCTTTCTTT; V gene: TRBV5-1; D gene: NA; J gene: TRBJ1-1; clone size: NA
CDR3 protein: CASSLDRGPPSNQPQHF; CDR3 DNA: TGTGCCAGCTCTCTCGACAGGGGGCCACCTAGCAATCAGCCCCAGCATTTT; V gene: TRBV18; D gene: TRBD1; J gene: TRBJ1-5; clone size: NA
CDR3 protein: CASSQGNTEAFF; CDR3 DNA: TGTGCCAGCTCACAGGGTAACACTGAAGCTTTCTTT; V gene: TRBV18; D gene: NA; J gene: TRBJ1-1; clone size: NA
CDR3 protein: CASNRSSGNTIYF; CDR3 DNA: TGTGCCAGCAATCGTAGCTCTGGAAACACCATATATTTT; V gene: TRBV6-1; D gene: NA; J gene: TRBJ1-3; clone size: NA
CDR3 protein: CASSLEGTRQETQYF; CDR3 DNA: TGCGCCAGCAGCTTGGAAGGGACCCGCCAAGAGACCCAGTACTTC; V gene: TRBV5-1; D gene: NA; J gene: TRBJ2-5; clone size: NA
CDR3 protein: CSVGPKLAGPYEQYF; CDR3 DNA: TGCAGCGTGGGGCCCAAACTAGCGGGGCCCTACGAGCAGTACTTC; V gene: TRBV29-1; D gene: TRBD2; J gene: TRBJ2-7; clone size: NA
CDR3 protein: CASSGIRHNAEAFF; CDR3 DNA: TGTGCCAGCAGCGGGATTCGACATAACGCTGAAGCTTTCTTT; V gene: TRBV7-9; D gene: NA; J gene: TRBJ1-1; clone size: once
CDR3 protein: CASSQDLGTGELFF; CDR3 DNA: TGTGCCAGCAGCCAAGATTTAGGCACCGGGGAGCTGTTTTTT; V gene: TRBV14; D gene: NA; J gene: TRBJ2-2; clone size: once
CDR3 protein: CASQNQGWNEQFF; CDR3 DNA: TGTGCCAGCCAAAACCAGGGGTGGAATGAGCAGTTCTTC; V gene: TRBV25-1; D gene: NA; J gene: TRBJ2-1; clone size: NA
CDR3 protein: CASSVEEGNYGYTF; CDR3 DNA: TGTGCCAGCAGCGTAGAGGAGGGTAACTATGGCTACACCTTC; V gene: TRBV9; D gene: NA; J gene: TRBJ1-2; clone size: once
CDR3 protein: CASLMDGPNTEAFF; CDR3 DNA: TGTGCCAGCCTAATGGACGGCCCGAACACTGAAGCTTTCTTT; V gene: TRBV19; D gene: NA; J gene: TRBJ1-1; clone size: once
CDR3 protein: CASSRQGKSEKLFF; CDR3 DNA: TGTGCCAGCAGCCGACAGGGGAAAAGCGAAAAACTGTTTTTT; V gene: TRBV6-5; D gene: TRBD1; J gene: TRBJ1-4; clone size: NA
CDR3 protein: CASSYGATGGTDEQFF; CDR3 DNA: TGTGCCAGCAGTTACGGCGCGACAGGGGGCACGGATGAGCAGTTCTTC; V gene: TRBV6-5; D gene: TRBD1; J gene: TRBJ2-1; clone size: NA
CDR3 protein: CAWNVGTGKGNEQFF; CDR3 DNA: TGTGCCTGGAACGTCGGGACAGGGAAGGGCAATGAGCAGTTCTTC; V gene: TRBV30; D gene: TRBD1; J gene: TRBJ2-1; clone size: NA
CDR3 protein: CAWRAPGSHSNQPQHF; CDR3 DNA: TGTGCCTGGAGGGCACCGGGGTCCCATAGCAATCAGCCCCAGCATTTT; V gene: TRBV30; D gene: NA; J gene: TRBJ1-5; clone size: few
CDR3 protein: CASSRTTKPYGYTF; CDR3 DNA: TGTGCCAGCAGTCGGACGACAAAGCCCTATGGCTACACCTTC; V gene: TRBV6-5; D gene: NA; J gene: TRBJ1-2; clone size: NA
CDR3 protein: CAISESLPGQALHPGNQPQHF; CDR3 DNA: TGTGCCATCAGTGAGTCTTTACCGGGACAGGCCCTTCACCCTGGCAATCAGCCCCAGCATTTT; V gene: TRBV10-3; D gene: TRBD1; J gene: TRBJ1-5; clone size: NA
CDR3 protein: CASSQDHRQAANYGYTF; CDR3 DNA: TGCGCCAGCAGCCAAGATCATAGGCAGGCAGCTAACTATGGCTACACCTTC; V gene: TRBV4-1; D gene: NA; J gene: TRBJ1-2; clone size: NA
CDR3 protein: CASNLEGKPTDTQYF; CDR3 DNA: TGTGCCAGCAATCTGGAGGGAAAACCCACAGATACGCAGTATTTT; V gene: TRBV6-5; D gene: NA; J gene: TRBJ2-3; clone size: NA
CDR3 protein: CASSPLAGVVNEQFF; CDR3 DNA: TGTGCCAGCAGCCCACTAGCGGGGGTTGTCAATGAGCAGTTCTTC; V gene: TRBV5-4; D gene: TRBD2; J gene: TRBJ2-1; clone size: NA
CDR3 protein: CASSPGTGGFYEQYF; CDR3 DNA: TGTGCCAGCAGTCCCGGGACAGGGGGCTTCTACGAGCAGTACTTC; V gene: TRBV27; D gene: TRBD1; J gene: TRBJ2-7; clone size: NA
CDR3 protein: CASSLDLRGETNYGYTF; CDR3 DNA: TGTGCCAGCAGCTTAGACCTCAGGGGGGAGACTAACTATGGCTACACCTTC; V gene: TRBV7-2; D gene: TRBD1; J gene: TRBJ1-2; clone size: NA
CDR3 protein: CASSREGTGNIGNQPQHF; CDR3 DNA: TGTGCCAGTAGTAGGGAGGGGACGGGGAATATCGGCAATCAGCCCCAGCATTTT; V gene: TRBV19; D gene: NA; J gene: TRBJ1-5; clone size: NA
CDR3 protein: CASSPGTGRPYEQYF; CDR3 DNA: TGCGCCAGCAGCCCGGGGACAGGGAGACCCTACGAGCAGTACTTC; V gene: TRBV5-1; D gene: TRBD1; J gene: TRBJ2-7; clone size: NA
CDR3 protein: CASSFFGGANTGELFF; CDR3 DNA: TGTGCCAGCAGCTTTTTCGGGGGCGCGAACACCGGGGAGCTGTTTTTT; V gene: TRBV7-6; D gene: NA; J gene: TRBJ2-2; clone size: NA
CDR3 protein: CAWRGAYNEQFF; CDR3 DNA: TGTGCCTGGAGGGGGGCTTACAATGAGCAGTTCTTC; V gene: TRBV30; D gene: NA; J gene: TRBJ2-1; clone size: NA
CDR3 protein: CASSPLKTPRNSGNTIYF; CDR3 DNA: TGTGCCAGCTCACCACTCAAAACACCACGAAACTCTGGAAACACCATATATTTT; V gene: TRBV18; D gene: NA; J gene: TRBJ1-3; clone size: NA
CDR3 protein: CASSPPGQGSYNEQFF; CDR3 DNA: TGTGCCAGCTCACCACCGGGACAGGGGTCCTACAATGAGCAGTTCTTC; V gene: TRBV18; D gene: TRBD1; J gene: TRBJ2-1; clone size: NA
CDR3 protein: CASSQDHRWTGSRGEAFF; CDR3 DNA: TGTGCCAGCAGCCAAGACCACCGCTGGACAGGGTCTAGGGGTGAAGCTTTCTTT; V gene: TRBV14; D gene: TRBD1; J gene: TRBJ1-1; clone size: once
CDR3 protein: CASSPRLGRGSYNEQFF; CDR3 DNA: TGTGCCAGCAGCCCTAGGCTAGGGCGGGGGAGCTACAATGAGCAGTTCTTC; V gene: TRBV7-2; D gene: TRBD2; J gene: TRBJ2-1; clone size: NA
CDR3 protein: CASSFGQGSTDTQYF; CDR3 DNA: TGCGCCAGCAGCTTTGGGCAGGGATCGACAGATACGCAGTATTTT; V gene: TRBV5-1; D gene: NA; J gene: TRBJ2-3; clone size: once
CDR3 protein: CASRYSVETGELFF; CDR3 DNA: TGTGCCAGCAGGTACTCAGTTGAAACCGGGGAGCTGTTTTTT; V gene: TRBV6-5; D gene: NA; J gene: TRBJ2-2; clone size: NA
CDR3 protein: CASSSKFSGDPDTQYF; CDR3 DNA: TGTGCCAGCAGCTCTAAGTTTAGCGGGGATCCAGATACGCAGTATTTT; V gene: TRBV7-9; D gene: TRBD2; J gene: TRBJ2-3; clone size: NA
CDR3 protein: CASTALGGEQGSSYTF; CDR3 DNA: TGTGCCAGCACCGCTTTGGGAGGGGAACAGGGTTCCAGCTACACCTTC; V gene: TRBV25-1; D gene: NA; J gene: TRBJ1-2; clone size: NA
CDR3 protein: CASSLKANTEAFF; CDR3 DNA: TGTGCCAGCAGCTTAAAAGCGAACACTGAAGCTTTCTTT; V gene: TRBV7-9; D gene: NA; J gene: TRBJ1-1; clone size: NA
CDR3 protein: CASSKAYTDTQYF; CDR3 DNA: TGTGCCAGCAGTAAGGCATACACAGATACGCAGTATTTT; V gene: TRBV6-5; D gene: NA; J gene: TRBJ2-3; clone size: NA
CDR3 protein: CASSFDGSNYEQYF; CDR3 DNA: TGTGCCAGCAGCTTCGACGGGTCGAACTACGAGCAGTACTTC; V gene: TRBV7-2; D gene: NA; J gene: TRBJ2-7; clone size: once
CDR3 protein: CASRATGPFEKLFF; CDR3 DNA: TGTGCCAGCAGGGCGACAGGTCCGTTTGAAAAACTGTTTTTT; V gene: TRBV6-1; D gene: NA; J gene: TRBJ1-4; clone size: NA